Each of the 2 T cell receptor beta chains below was sequenced from the same sample in a study of cytomegalovirus exposure and HLA in healthy donors. It was with 60 Vbeta and 13 Jbeta primers that the PCR ran. Libraries were prepared by immunoSEQ multiplex PCR; TCRdb keeps only in-frame clonotypes and omits some of them. The sample has roughly 200,000 clones, 9.5% seen once; the top ten hold approximately 1.3%. The sample was PBMCs. The receptors shown here come from a woman younger than 45 in good health and CMV-seropositive.

This clone has a handful of counts. The CDR3 loop is CASSDRRLGGNTIYF. CDR3 nucleotide sequence: TGTGCCAGCAGTGACCGCAGGCTCGGCGGAAACACCATATATTTT. The chain links TRBV2 to TRBJ1-3; D remains ambiguous. The V gene lost 3 bases and the J gene lost 4 bases, with 13 bases spanning the gap. Per the germline V gene, CDR1 is SNHLY and CDR2 is FYNNEI. The CDR3 totals 15 residues.

This clone appeared a few times. The rearrangement links TRBV5-1 to TRBJ2-3; 10 nucleotides align to TRBD2. CDR1 SGHRS and CDR2 YFSETQ come from the germline V gene. With V trimmed by 4 bases and J by 0 bases, 11 bases remained unmatched. There are 18 residues in the CDR3. This chain's CDR3 is CASSPTGTSAISTDTQYF. The CDR3 DNA reads TGCGCCAGCAGCCCGACCGGGACTAGCGCAATCAGCACAGATACGCAGTATTTT.